These T cell receptor beta chains were read from a single sample in a study of shared clonotypes between healthy human individuals. This table comes from immunoSEQ multiplex PCR, and its TCRdb copy is limited to in-frame clones, with some not included. Seen here are a few million clones, about nine tenths observed once, and the top ten hold approximately 0.39%. The sequenced sample consisted of naive CD4+ T cells from PBMCs. The receptors here all came from a man aged 18 to 29 in good health. Some clones in this sample may be carry-over from other donors' samples. The CDR3 runs from the conserved cysteine through the conserved F or W. A D gene is named only where the DNA matches it firmly.

d_call	v_call	j_call	cdr3_nt	cdr3_aa
NA	TRBV28	TRBJ2-7	TGTGCCAGCACCTTAAACCGGGGCCAGGGCGAGCAGTACTTC	CASTLNRGQGEQYF
NA	TRBV2	TRBJ1-1	TGTGCCAGCACTAGGGACAACGCCTTCTCTACTGAAGCTTTCTTT	CASTRDNAFSTEAFF
TRBD1	TRBV28	TRBJ1-1	TGTGCCAGCAGAAATACAGGGGTTGGGACTGAAGCTTTCTTT	CASRNTGVGTEAFF
NA	TRBV6-6	TRBJ2-7	TGTGCCAGCAGGGAGACAACCTACGAGCAGTACTTC	CASRETTYEQYF
TRBD1	TRBV6-6	TRBJ2-7	TGTGCCAGCAGTTACGGGACAGGGTACTACGAGCAGTACTTC	CASSYGTGYYEQYF
TRBD1	TRBV5-8	TRBJ2-7	TGTGCCAGCAGTCGACAAGGGGGCTTAAGCACCTACGAGCAGTACTTC	CASSRQGGLSTYEQYF
TRBD2	TRBV5-4	TRBJ2-1	TGTGCCAGCAGCGCCAGACTAGCGGGAGGGAGGAATGAGCAGTTCTTC	CASSARLAGGRNEQFF
NA	TRBV6-5	TRBJ2-3	TGTGCCAGCAGCTCTACCTGGACCAGCACAGATACGCAGTATTTT	CASSSTWTSTDTQYF
NA	TRBV6-6	TRBJ2-1	TGTGCCAGCAGTTACTCGGTCAATGAGCAGTTCTTC	CASSYSVNEQFF
TRBD2	TRBV9	TRBJ2-2	TGTGCCAGCAGCGAGCGGGAGGGATACGGCGGGGAGCTGTTTTTT	CASSEREGYGGELFF
NA	TRBV2	TRBJ1-1	TGTGCCAGCAGTCCTAACACTGAAGCTTTCTTT	CASSPNTEAFF